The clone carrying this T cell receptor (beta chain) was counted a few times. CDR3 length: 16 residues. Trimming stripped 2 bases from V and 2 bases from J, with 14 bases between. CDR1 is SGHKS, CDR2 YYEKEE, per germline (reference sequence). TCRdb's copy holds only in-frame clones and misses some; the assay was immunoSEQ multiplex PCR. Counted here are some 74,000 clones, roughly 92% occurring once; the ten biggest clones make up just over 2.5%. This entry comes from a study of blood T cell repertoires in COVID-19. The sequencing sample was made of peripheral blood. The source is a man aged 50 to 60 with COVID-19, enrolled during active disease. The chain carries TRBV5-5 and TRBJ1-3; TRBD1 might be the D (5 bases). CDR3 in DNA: TGTGCCAGCAGCTTACGTTGGGAAGGGGCTGGAAACACCATATATTTT. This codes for CASSLRWEGAGNTIYF.